This T cell receptor (beta chain) came from a study of vaccination and CD4 T cells after COVID-19. General study points: Spike mono-reactivity was found in 304 of the 307 vaccine-specific clones identified in convalescent patients. Sampling was limited to relatively few convalescent patients, with no early post-infection timepoints studied.

Treatment specified: roughly nine-day PBMC culture with coronavirus spike peptide pools or control peptides (ViraFEST assay). Cultures used some 2 million PBMCs per well, 8.5 to 10 IU/ml IL-2 and roughly 9 ug/ml peptides. As concerns this clonotype: The antigen is not known.

The CDR3 is 15 amino acids. Trimming took off 5 bases at V and 2 bases at J, with 16 bases between the two ends. Per germline, CDR1 SEHNR and CDR2 FQNEAQ (reference sequence). The study sequenced cultured CD4+ T cell DNA using the Oncomine TCR Beta short-read assay. CD4+ T cells were cultured, and genomic DNA was extracted from them. From the PCR reads, TCRdb called clonotypes with MiXCR, one entry per CDR3 protein. Here the sample spans 11,000 or so distinct CDR3 sequences, roughly 40% being singletons. The origin of this receptor is a human donor who had recovered from COVID-19. The material sequenced was CD4+ T cells from blood, cultured in vitro. The chain recombines TRBV7-9 with TRBJ2-7; D possibly corresponds to TRBD2 (6 bases). In DNA, the CDR3 is TGTGCCAGCAGCCCGCTCACGGGCGGGGCCTACGAGCAGTACTTC. It is translated as CASSPLTGGAYEQYF.